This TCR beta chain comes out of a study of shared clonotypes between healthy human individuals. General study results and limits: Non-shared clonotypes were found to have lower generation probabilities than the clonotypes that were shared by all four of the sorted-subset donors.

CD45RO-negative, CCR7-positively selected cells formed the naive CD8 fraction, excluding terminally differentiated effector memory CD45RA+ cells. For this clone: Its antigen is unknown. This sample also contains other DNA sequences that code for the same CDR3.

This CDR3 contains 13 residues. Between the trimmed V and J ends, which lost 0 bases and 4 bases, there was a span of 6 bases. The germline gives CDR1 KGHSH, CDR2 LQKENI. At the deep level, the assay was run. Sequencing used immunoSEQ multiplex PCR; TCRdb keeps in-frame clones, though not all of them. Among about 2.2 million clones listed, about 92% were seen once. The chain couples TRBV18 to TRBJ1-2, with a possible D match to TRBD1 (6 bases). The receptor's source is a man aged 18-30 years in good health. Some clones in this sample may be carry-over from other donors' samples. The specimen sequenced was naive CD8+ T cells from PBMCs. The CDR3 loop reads CASSPPGGYGYTF. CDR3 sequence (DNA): TGTGCCAGCTCACCACCAGGGGGCTATGGCTACACCTTC.